These 26 T cell receptor beta chains were all obtained from the same sample, sequenced in a study of radiation and T cells in renal cell carcinoma. Regarding time point: blood 4 weeks post-SBRT, at nephrectomy. Treatment reported: 15 Gy SBRT to primary tumor, nephrectomy 4 weeks later. Sequencing was performed with immunoSEQ multiplex PCR; in TCRdb, only in-frame clones are kept and a portion is missing. The profile covers 120,000 to 150,000 clones, with around nine tenths appearing a single time and about a sixth taken by the ten largest. Sequencing used blood, obtained from a patient whose treatment included radiotherapy and nephrectomy. These receptors were taken from a woman aged 50 to 60 with renal cell carcinoma.

The chain employs TRBV28 and TRBJ2-7, with 7 bases lining up with TRBD2. Trimming cost V 3 bases and J 2 bases; bases outside gene matches: 10. The CDR3 runs to 16 residues. Looked up from germline, CDR1 is MDHEN and CDR2 is SYDVKM. The CDR3 region is CASSFMGGGQPYEQYF. CDR3 DNA sequence: TGTGCCAGCAGTTTTATGGGCGGGGGTCAGCCCTACGAGCAGTACTTC.

This chain joins TRBV5-5 and TRBJ2-7, with D uncertain. V was pared by 0 bases and J by 0 bases, with 7 bases between. Germline V gene sequence: CDR1 SGHKS, CDR2 YYEKEE (reference sequence). The CDR3 is made up of 14 amino acids. The CDR3 spells CASSLGIYSYEQYF. CDR3 coding DNA: TGTGCCAGCAGCTTGGGCATTTACTCCTACGAGCAGTACTTC.

The rearrangement links TRBV7-3 to TRBJ2-3; a possible D gene is TRBD1 (5 bases). V was pared by 5 bases and J by 6 bases, with 9 bases between. The CDR3 extends over 12 amino acids. Germline values: CDR1 SGHTA, CDR2 FQGTGA. The CDR3, as DNA: TGTGCCAGCAGCACAAGGGGTGATACGCAGTATTTT. Translating it yields CASSTRGDTQYF.

The count of this clone is one. This chain links TRBV4-3 with TRBJ2-7, with 12 bases identical to TRBD1. V lost 4 bases, J lost 5 bases, and 9 bases stayed unmatched. Germline V lookup: CDR1 LGHNA, CDR2 YSLEER. The CDR3 spans 16 residues. The CDR3 DNA reads TGCGCCAGCAGCCGGGGGGGACAGGGGGCTTTCCACGAGCAGTACTTC. Protein product: CASSRGGQGAFHEQYF.

The chain has TRBV11-3 and TRBJ1-5; D may be TRBD1 (6 bases). Germline V CDR1 and CDR2: SGHNT, YENEEA. This CDR3 is 14 amino acids long. V was shortened by 1 base and J by 3 bases, with 7 bases between the two germline ends. The CDR3 DNA reads as TGTGCCAGCAGCTTAGGGACAGACAATCAGCCCCAGCATTTT. Amino acids: CASSLGTDNQPQHF. The variable domain in full, with the rest retrieved from reference TRBV11-3 and TRBJ1-5, is EAGVVQSPRYKIIEKKQPVAFWCNPISGHNTLYWYLQNLGQGPELLIRYENEEAVDDSQLPKDRFSAERLKGVDSTLKIQPAELGDSAVYLCASSLGTDNQPQHFGDGTRLSIL.

The rearrangement joins TRBV7-2 to TRBJ2-5, with 10 bases aligning to TRBD2. V lost 1 base to trimming and J lost 4 bases; unmatched junction nucleotides: 3. Germline CDR1 SGHTA, CDR2 FQGNSA. The CDR3 is 15 amino acids. The CDR3 sequence: CASSLVLAGGETQYF. The CDR3 region has the DNA TGTGCCAGCAGCTTAGTATTAGCGGGGGGAGAGACCCAGTACTTC.

This chain links TRBV27 with TRBJ1-2; perhaps TRBD1 as D (6 bases). Trimming cost V 3 bases and J 7 bases, with 24 bases left between them. The germline CDR1 and CDR2 sequences are MNHEY and SMNVEV (reference sequence). The CDR3 is 17 amino acids. This chain's CDR3 is CASSFRGEQGGYFGYTF. CDR3 DNA sequence: TGTGCCAGCAGTTTTAGGGGGGAACAGGGAGGTTATTTTGGCTACACCTTC.

The rearrangement links TRBV6-6 to TRBJ1-2; TRBD1 matches 8 bases. With V trimmed by 6 bases and J by 7 bases, 10 bases remained unmatched. The CDR3 loop spans 14 amino acids. Germline CDR1 is MNHNY and CDR2 is SVGAGI (reference sequence). CDR3 DNA: TGTGCCAGCAGAGGACAGGGAAGGTCGGGTGGCTACACCTTC. This gives the protein CASRGQGRSGGYTF.

The gene calls are TRBV5-1 and TRBJ2-5, with 11 bases aligning to TRBD1. Trimming took 3 bases from V and 5 from J; bases not matched to a gene: 6. The CDR3 totals 15 residues. Germline CDR1 and CDR2: SGHRS and YFSETQ. CDR3 region: CASSSRTGGVETQYF. CDR3 coding DNA: TGCGCCAGCAGCTCTCGGACAGGGGGCGTGGAGACCCAGTACTTC. Full variable domain (missing parts from reference TRBV5-1 and TRBJ2-5): KAGVTQTPRYLIKTRGQQVTLSCSPISGHRSVSWYQQTPGQGLQFLFEYFSETQRNKGNFPGRFSGRQFSNSRSEMNVSTLELGDSALYLCASSSRTGGVETQYFGPGTRLLVL.

The J gene is TRBJ1-5, the V gene TRBV21-1; TRBD1 is taken as the D call from the table, unchecked against the DNA. TRBV21-1 constitutes a pseudogene. This CDR3 has 17 residues. For the CDR3, the DNA is TGTGCCAGCAGCATAAATCAGGGCAGGGCAGGGGCTCAGCCCCAGCATTTT. Residues: CASSINQGRAGAQPQHF.

This clone occurred a few times. V gene TRBV21-1 combines with J gene TRBJ1-5; the table names TRBD1, a call not compared with the DNA. TRBV21-1 is assigned pseudogene status. This CDR3 comprises 18 residues. The CDR3 reads CASSKVVPQGNGCQPQHF. CDR3 DNA: TGTGCCAGCAGCAAAGTCGTTCCCCAGGGGAACGGGTGTCAGCCCCAGCATTTT.

This clone was detected only a few times. This chain joins TRBV6-6 and TRBJ2-7; 7 bases are a match to TRBD2. The V segment lost 5 bases and the J segment 6 bases; nucleotides outside the gene matches: 7. Germline assignment: CDR1 MNHNY and CDR2 SVGAGI (reference sequence). The CDR3 totals 13 residues. In DNA form, the CDR3 reads TGTGCCAGCAGTCAGCGGGACCAGAGCGAGCAGTACTTC. Its protein is CASSQRDQSEQYF.

This clone was recorded only once. V and J are TRBV7-2 and TRBJ2-3; D remains unclear. This CDR3 has 12 residues. Germline lookup yields CDR1 SGHTA and CDR2 FQGNSA. Trimming took 5 bases from V and 1 from J, leaving 4 bases between them. For the CDR3, the DNA is TGTGCCAGCAGCCCCCGCACAGATACGCAGTATTTT. It codes for CASSPRTDTQYF.

This sequence joins TRBV28 and TRBJ2-7, with 8 bases identical to TRBD2. CDR3 size: 13 residues. Germline CDR1 and CDR2: MDHEN and SYDVKM. With 7 bases clipped from V and 6 bases from J, the junction kept 8 bases outside the gene matches. The CDR3 loop reads CASTKSGGIEQYF. The CDR3 DNA follows: TGTGCCAGCACCAAATCGGGGGGGATCGAGCAGTACTTC.

The V and J genes are TRBV27 and TRBJ1-1; D is unresolved. Germline CDR1 reads MNHEY; CDR2 reads SMNVEV (reference sequence). V was pared by 5 bases and J by 3 bases, with 7 bases between. This CDR3 contains 12 residues. The CDR3 here is CASSPRDTEAFF. The CDR3, as DNA: TGTGCCAGCAGTCCTAGGGACACTGAAGCTTTCTTT.

The chain recombines TRBV27 with TRBJ2-5, with TRBD1 matching over 7 bases. This CDR3 spans 15 amino acids. The germline CDR1 and CDR2 sequences are MNHEY and SMNVEV (reference sequence). J gave up 1 base and V 6 bases, and 8 bases lay outside the gene matches. CDR3 DNA sequence: TGTGCCAGCAGCCCTAGGACAGGTAGCCAAGAGACCCAGTACTTC. Translating gives CASSPRTGSQETQYF.

The chain employs TRBV29-1 and TRBJ1-2; 7 bases fit TRBD1. The CDR3 runs to 10 residues. Looked up from germline, CDR1 is SQVTM and CDR2 is ANQGSEA. V trimming: 4 bases; J trimming: 11 bases; junction bases outside the gene matches: 4. CDR3 protein: CSVAGQSYTF. CDR3 bases: TGCAGCGTTGCGGGACAGTCTTACACCTTC.

This sequence joins TRBV28 and TRBJ2-1, with D perhaps matching TRBD1 or TRBD2 (6 bases each). The germline gives CDR1 MDHEN, CDR2 SYDVKM. This CDR3 is built from 14 residues. V was shortened by 6 bases and J by 0 bases, with 9 bases between the two germline ends. The CDR3: CASRGGGSYNEQFF. The CDR3 nucleotides read TGTGCCAGCAGAGGAGGGGGCTCCTACAATGAGCAGTTCTTC.

V gene TRBV5-1 combines with J gene TRBJ2-7; 7 bases align to TRBD2. CDR3 length: 12 residues. Germline loops: CDR1 SGHRS, CDR2 YFSETQ. V was clipped by 2 bases and J by 11 bases; unmatched bases: 7. CDR3 residues: CASSFDGAGEYF. The CDR3 DNA is TGCGCCAGCAGCTTCGACGGTGCGGGGGAGTACTTC.

This clone is a singleton in its sample. The chain recombines TRBV11-2 with TRBJ2-1, with 8 bases identical to TRBD1. The J segment lost 7 bases and the V segment lost 5 bases, leaving 13 bases of the junction unmatched. CDR1 is SGHAT and CDR2 is FQNNGV in the germline V gene. This CDR3 contains 16 residues. CDR3 nucleotides: TGTGCCAGCAGCCAAGCGGCAGGGGGCCTATCAAATGAGCAGTTCTTC. Translated: CASSQAAGGLSNEQFF.

This chain links TRBV27 with TRBJ1-6; D not resolved. This CDR3 region has 12 residues. V lost 6 bases and J 3 bases, leaving 3 bases between the germline ends. The germline V gene has CDR1 MNHEY and CDR2 SMNVEV (reference sequence). The DNA for the CDR3 is TGTGCCAGCAGAAACTATAATTCACCCCTCCACTTT. Translated: CASRNYNSPLHF.

This clone has just one count. The chain couples TRBV13 to TRBJ2-3; TRBD1 or TRBD2 may be the D gene (5 bases each). The CDR3 extends over 16 amino acids. The V end was cut by 0 bases, the J end by 3 bases, with 13 bases between. CDR1 and CDR2 (germline): PRHDT, FYEKMQ (reference sequence). CDR3 nucleotide sequence: TGTGCCAGCAGCTTAGGCCTCCAGGGACGAACAGATACGCAGTATTTT. Encoded protein: CASSLGLQGRTDTQYF.

V usage is TRBV5-1 and J usage is TRBJ2-5; perhaps TRBD2 as D (5 bases). Trimming shortened V by 0 bases and J by 0 bases, and 12 bases separated the two germline ends. CDR1 is SGHRS, CDR2 YFSETQ, per germline. The CDR3 has 16 amino acids. The CDR3 here is CASSLESGRYQETQYF. The CDR3 DNA is TGCGCCAGCAGCTTGGAGAGCGGAAGGTACCAAGAGACCCAGTACTTC.

This rearrangement joins TRBV15 to TRBJ2-2; perhaps TRBD1 as D (6 bases). The germline V and J ends were trimmed by 1 base and 1 base, with 13 bases remaining between them. CDR1 and CDR2 from the germline V gene are LNHNV and YYDKDF (reference sequence). The CDR3 totals 17 residues. This CDR3 is CATSRVGPGQNTGELFF. The CDR3 region has the DNA TGTGCCACCAGCAGAGTTGGACCGGGACAGAACACCGGGGAGCTGTTTTTT.

The rearrangement uses TRBV7-8 and TRBJ2-5; D possibly corresponds to TRBD2 (5 bases). This CDR3 region has 14 residues. Germline V gene sequence: CDR1 SGHVS, CDR2 FQNEAQ. Trimming removed 1 base at V and 4 bases at J, with 10 bases between. The CDR3 region has the DNA TGTGCCAGCAGCTTAGGAAGGAGGAGAGAGACCCAGTACTTC. Residues: CASSLGRRRETQYF.

The sample holds one count of this clone. The chain joins TRBV7-2 to TRBJ2-5, with D tentatively TRBD1 or TRBD2 (6 bases each). Germline V gives CDR1 SGHTA, CDR2 FQGNSA. The CDR3 contains 12 residues. The V gene lost 5 bases and the J gene lost 6 bases, with 10 bases spanning the gap. The CDR3 DNA follows: TGTGCCAGCAGCGGGGGCGGGAAGACCCAGTACTTC. Translating gives CASSGGGKTQYF.